This T cell receptor (beta chain) was obtained from a study of blood T cell repertoires in COVID-19. Study-level background: Acute and convalescent COVID-19 samples came from the United States, Italy and Spain. Sample material is recorded as cDNA or gDNA derived from T cells, B-cell-depleted T cells, or PBMCs.

CDR3 length: 13 amino acids. J gave up 4 bases and V 8 bases, and 7 bases lay outside the gene matches. Germline V lookup: CDR1 SNHLY, CDR2 FYNNEI. Enrollment of patients from Seattle took place during active infection, with longitudinal follow-up. This clone was observed a handful of times. Original analysis: Researchers report that nucleated cell counts were estimated from reference gene primer amplification. Produced via immunoSEQ multiplex PCR; TCRdb's table is partial and in-frame only. The D gene and trimming were derived from the DNA, and the V and J assignments and clone size from that table. The table shows a few hundred thousand clones, with around 89% occurring only once.

The sequenced material came from peripheral blood. The clonotype comes from a woman aged 45-65 years with COVID-19, enrolled during active disease. The chain is built from TRBV2 and TRBJ1-1; TRBD1 aligns across 7 bases. The CDR3 reads CASGKDRVTEAFF. The CDR3, as DNA: TGTGCCAGCGGTAAAGACAGGGTCACTGAAGCTTTCTTT.